The sequence of this TCR beta chain was determined in a study of T cell changes during pregnancy in multiple sclerosis. Some clones are missing from TCRdb's copy, which holds only in-frame ones; the method was immunoSEQ multiplex PCR. Of approximately 63,000 clones in the sample, roughly 91% were seen once. V lost 8 bases and J lost 5, with 10 bases in between. The CDR3 extends over 12 amino acids. CDR1 and CDR2 from the germline V gene are SEHNR and FQNEAQ (reference sequence). The rearrangement links TRBV7-9 to TRBJ2-1, with no clear D. This TCR came from a female donor in good health, enrolled as a control in a pregnancy study. The material sequenced was peripheral blood, taken after pregnancy. The CDR3 sequence is CASVRWDNEQFF. DNA of the CDR3: TGTGCCAGCGTCAGGTGGGACAATGAGCAGTTCTTC.